The T cell receptor (beta chain) under discussion was sequenced for a study of OX40 agonist ivuxolimab in advanced cancers. General study results and limits: Some patients who did not respond also had low normalized T-cell clonal expansion.

The germline V and J ends were trimmed by 0 bases and 2 bases, with 12 bases remaining between them. CDR1 SGHNT and CDR2 YYREEE come from the germline V gene (reference sequence). This CDR3 has 15 amino acids. Libraries were prepared by immunoSEQ multiplex PCR; TCRdb keeps only in-frame clonotypes and omits some of them. The repertoire has 70,000 to 90,000 clones, around 91% of them found once; the top ten carry approximately 0.38%. Excluded were patients having autoimmune disease history or systemic immunosuppression. Points on this clone: Its antigen is undetermined.

The sample was CD4+ or CD8+ T cells sorted from blood, taken in a trial of the OX40 agonist ivuxolimab. This chain uses TRBV5-4 with TRBJ2-7; D might be TRBD1 (5 bases). This receptor was identified in an adult with an advanced solid tumor such as melanoma, head and neck, liver or kidney cancer. CDR3 bases: TGTGCCAGCAGCTTGGGACAGCCTGGGACCTACGAGCAGTACTTC. It specifies CASSLGQPGTYEQYF.